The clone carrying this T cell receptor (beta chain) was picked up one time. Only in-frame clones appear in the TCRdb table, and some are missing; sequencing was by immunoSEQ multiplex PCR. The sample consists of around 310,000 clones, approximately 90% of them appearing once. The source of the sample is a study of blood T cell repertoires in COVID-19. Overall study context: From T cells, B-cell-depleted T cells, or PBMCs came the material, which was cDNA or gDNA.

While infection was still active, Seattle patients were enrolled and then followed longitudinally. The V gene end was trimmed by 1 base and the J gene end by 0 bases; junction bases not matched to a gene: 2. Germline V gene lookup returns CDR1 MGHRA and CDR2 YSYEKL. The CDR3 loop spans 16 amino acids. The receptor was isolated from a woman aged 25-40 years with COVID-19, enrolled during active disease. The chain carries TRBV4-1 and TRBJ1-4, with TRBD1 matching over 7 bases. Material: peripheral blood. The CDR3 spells CASSQGRGATNEKLFF. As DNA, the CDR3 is TGCGCCAGCAGCCAAGGCAGGGGGGCAACTAATGAAAAACTGTTTTTT.